A single sample is the source of the 2 T cell receptor beta chains below, sequenced in a study of T cell repertoires in cytomegalovirus infection. TCRdb passed the reads through MiXCR, listing each CDR3 protein once. The data contain some 180,000 distinct CDR3 sequences, about 18% of them singletons. The sequenced sample was CD8+ T cells from PBMCs. The receptors stem from a human donor in good health (CMV status not recorded). Some clones in this sample may be carry-over from other donors' samples.

This chain uses TRBV27 with TRBJ1-2; perhaps TRBD1 as D (6 bases). The CDR3 consists of 16 residues. V was pared by 3 bases and J by 6 bases, with 20 bases between. Germline loops: CDR1 MNHEY, CDR2 SMNVEV (reference sequence). Here the CDR3 reads CASSFSSGGSTDGYTF. The CDR3 coding sequence is TGTGCCAGCAGTTTTTCAAGCGGGGGCTCCACAGATGGCTACACCTTC.

This clonotype was seen only a few times. V gene TRBV12-3 or TRBV12-4 combines with J gene TRBJ2-1; D possibly corresponds to TRBD2 (5 bases). V lost 10 bases and J lost 4, with 17 bases in between. The CDR3 sequence is 14 residues long. CDR3 residues: CATARAPGYNEQFF. For the CDR3, the DNA is TGTGCCACCGCGAGGGCCCCGGGGTACAATGAGCAGTTCTTC.